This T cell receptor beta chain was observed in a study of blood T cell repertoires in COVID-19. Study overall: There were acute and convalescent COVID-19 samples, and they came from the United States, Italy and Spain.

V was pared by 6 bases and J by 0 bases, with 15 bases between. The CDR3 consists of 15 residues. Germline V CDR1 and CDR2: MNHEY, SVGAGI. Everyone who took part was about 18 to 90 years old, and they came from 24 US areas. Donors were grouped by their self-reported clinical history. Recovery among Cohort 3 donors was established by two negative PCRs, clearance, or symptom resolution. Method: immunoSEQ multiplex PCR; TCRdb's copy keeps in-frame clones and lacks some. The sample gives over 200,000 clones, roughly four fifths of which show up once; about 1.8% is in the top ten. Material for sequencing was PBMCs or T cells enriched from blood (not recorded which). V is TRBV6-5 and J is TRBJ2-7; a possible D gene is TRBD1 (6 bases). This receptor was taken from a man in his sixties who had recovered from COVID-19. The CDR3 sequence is CASSRTEKLSYEQYF. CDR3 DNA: TGTGCCAGCAGCCGGACAGAAAAACTCTCCTACGAGCAGTACTTC.